This TCR beta chain was observed in a study of CD8 T cells in ankylosing spondylitis (dated by TCRdb to about 2017). In terms of the full investigation: T cell receptor beta repertoires were profiled in healthy donors and ankylosing spondylitis patients so that disease-linked TCR variants could be found. Peripheral blood samples were taken, and synovial fluid was additionally collected from ankylosing spondylitis patients. The whole study cohort included 85 to 120 healthy donors and 25 or so ankylosing spondylitis patients. Broad study findings and their caveats: The disease-linked clones showed a CD8+ phenotype and occurred at relatively low frequencies in peripheral blood. Some motif variants were previously reported in synovial fluid and blood of reactive arthritis patients, suggesting common disease-initiation mechanisms. The disease-linked clones were reported as significantly enriched in matched synovial fluid samples from ankylosing spondylitis patients. A TCR beta motif made up of several highly homologous amino acid variants appeared to be characteristic of blood from ankylosing spondylitis patients.

Instrument used: Illumina HiSeq 2500. TCR beta libraries were prepared by quantitative 5'-RACE with molecular barcodes. The published analysis was carried out like this. A new computational method based on a probabilistic model of VDJ rearrangement was used to identify disease-linked TCR variants. The public reads were quality trimmed at Q25 with fastp and then assembled into clones with MiXCR by TCRdb, keeping productive beta chains. One record per CDR3 amino acid sequence lists the most common genes and DNA. TCRdb's processing, not the authors' own work, is the source of the V and J calls. The sample contains about 500,000 distinct CDR3 sequences, over 4% of them found a single time. Around 3.4% of the sample lies in the top ten. This clonotype was recorded many times. Its antigen is not yet known. Base quality data are lacking; no much larger clone is found one base away. The germline V gene provides CDR1 SGHRS and CDR2 YFSETQ. The CDR3 sequence holds 15 residues, the cysteine and phenylalanine included. Only the CDR3 portion is preserved as DNA: 45 bases, with reading frame beginning at the first base. Cut back by 3 bases and 7 bases, the V and J ends lie 14 bases apart.

The sequence joins TRBV5-1 to TRBJ1-6, with no confidently assigned D gene. Sequenced: blood, either unsorted or a sorted T cell fraction (not recorded which). This clonotype was sampled from a male donor with ankylosing spondylitis. The CDR3 protein sequence reads: CASSYSLTGNSPLHF. The sequenced DNA is TGCGCCAGCAGCTATTCATTGACCGGCAATTCACCCCTCCACTTT.